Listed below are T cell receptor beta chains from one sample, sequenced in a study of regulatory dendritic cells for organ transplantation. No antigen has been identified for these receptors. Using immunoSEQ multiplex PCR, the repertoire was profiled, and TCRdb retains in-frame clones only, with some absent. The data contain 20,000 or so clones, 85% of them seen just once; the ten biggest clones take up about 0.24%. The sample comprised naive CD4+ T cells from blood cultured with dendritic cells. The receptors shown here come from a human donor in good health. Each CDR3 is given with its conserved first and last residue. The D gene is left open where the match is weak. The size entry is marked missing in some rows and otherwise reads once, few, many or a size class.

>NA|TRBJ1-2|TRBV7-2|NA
CASSLGGPSGYTF
TGTGCCAGCAGCTTAGGGGGGCCAAGTGGCTACACCTTC
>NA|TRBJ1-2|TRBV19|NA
CASKGSGDYGYTF
TGTGCCAGCAAGGGATCCGGGGACTATGGCTACACCTTC
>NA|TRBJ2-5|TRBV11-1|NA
CASSLYVAGSQETQYF
TGTGCCAGCAGCTTATATGTAGCAGGCTCCCAAGAGACCCAGTACTTC
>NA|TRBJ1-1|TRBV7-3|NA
CASSLQPMNTEAFF
TGTGCCAGCAGCTTACAACCCATGAACACTGAAGCTTTCTTT
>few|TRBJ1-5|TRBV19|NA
CASSIQGGDQPQHF
TGTGCCAGTAGTATTCAGGGAGGCGATCAGCCCCAGCATTTT
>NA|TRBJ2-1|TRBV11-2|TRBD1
CASSSGQGRFF
TGTGCCAGCAGCTCGGGACAGGGTCGGTTCTTC
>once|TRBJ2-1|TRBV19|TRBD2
CASSIGTSGRSEQFF
TGTGCCAGTAGTATCGGTACTAGCGGGAGATCTGAGCAGTTCTTC
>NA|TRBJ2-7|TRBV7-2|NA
CASSPLYEQYF
TGTGCCAGCAGCCCCCTATACGAGCAGTACTTC
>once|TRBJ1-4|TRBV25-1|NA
CASSVYIGGEKLFF
TGTGCCAGCAGTGTGTATATCGGTGGTGAAAAACTGTTTTTT
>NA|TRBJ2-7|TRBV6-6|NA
CASSYSSQRQNYEQYF
TGTGCCAGCAGTTACTCGAGTCAGCGGCAGAACTACGAGCAGTACTTC
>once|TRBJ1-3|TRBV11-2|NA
CASSLEYTVSGNTIYF
TGTGCCAGCAGCTTAGAGTATACTGTCTCTGGAAACACCATATATTTT